This TCR beta chain is from a study of graft-versus-host responses after intestinal transplantation. Study background: Transplant types were multivisceral, liver-intestinal, or isolated intestinal.

Broader study findings: The marrow of recipients harbored GvH clones, and ileum or blood showed some of them first. Early after transplant, HvG declines were associated with peak levels of circulating GvH clones.

For this clone: Its antigen is undetermined.

Trimming removed 5 bases at V and 5 bases at J, with 18 bases between. CDR3 size: 15 residues. CDR1 is SGHTA and CDR2 is FQGNSA in the germline V gene. Using immunoSEQ multiplex PCR, the repertoire was profiled, and TCRdb retains in-frame clones only, with some absent. This table has around 120,000 clones, approximately 90% appearing once. The TCR originated in a human donor who received an intestinal transplant. The source was unstimulated CD4+ T cells sorted from spleen or lymph node cells, collected before intestinal transplant. The chain has TRBV7-2 and TRBJ1-2; tentative D call: TRBD1 (6 bases). This chain's CDR3 is CASSDSRGLIYGYTF. CDR3 nucleotide sequence: TGTGCCAGCAGCGATAGCAGGGGACTAATTTATGGCTACACCTTC.